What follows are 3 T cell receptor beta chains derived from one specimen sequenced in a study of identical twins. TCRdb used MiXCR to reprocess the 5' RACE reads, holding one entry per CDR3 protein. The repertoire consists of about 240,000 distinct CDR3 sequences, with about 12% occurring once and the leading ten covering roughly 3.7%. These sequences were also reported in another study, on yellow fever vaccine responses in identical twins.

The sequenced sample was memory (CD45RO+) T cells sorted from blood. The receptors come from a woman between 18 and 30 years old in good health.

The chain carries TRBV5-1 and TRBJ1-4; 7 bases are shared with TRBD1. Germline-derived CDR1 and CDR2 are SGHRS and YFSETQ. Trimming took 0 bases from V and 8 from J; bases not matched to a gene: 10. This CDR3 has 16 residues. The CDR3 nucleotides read TGCGCCAGCAGCTTGGCGGGGGCAGGGGGGTCCGAAAAACTGTTTTTT. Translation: CASSLAGAGGSEKLFF.

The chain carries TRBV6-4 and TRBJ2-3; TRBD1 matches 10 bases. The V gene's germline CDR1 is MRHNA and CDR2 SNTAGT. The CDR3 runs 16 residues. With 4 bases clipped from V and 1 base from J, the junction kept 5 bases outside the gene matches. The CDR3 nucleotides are TGTGCCAGCAGTGTAGGGACAGGGGCCGGCACAGATACGCAGTATTTT. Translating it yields CASSVGTGAGTDTQYF.

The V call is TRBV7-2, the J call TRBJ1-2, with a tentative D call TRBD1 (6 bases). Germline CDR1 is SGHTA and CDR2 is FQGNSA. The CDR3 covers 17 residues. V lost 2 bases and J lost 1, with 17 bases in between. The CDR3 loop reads CASSLSIGTPDNYGYTF. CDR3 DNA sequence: TGTGCCAGCAGCTTATCCATCGGGACACCGGATAACTATGGCTACACCTTC. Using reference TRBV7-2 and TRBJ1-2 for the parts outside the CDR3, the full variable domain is GAGVSQSPSNKVTEKGKDVELRCDPISGHTALYWYRQSLGQGLEFLIYFQGNSAPDKSGLPSDRFSAERTGGSVSTLTIQRTQQEDSAVYLCASSLSIGTPDNYGYTFGSGTRLTVV.